The entry below describes one TCR beta chain. Its target is not known. Bone marrow was sampled from every patient at the time of active disease. The record originates from a study of read filtering for tumor transcriptome and immune sequencing. At the level of the study: Revised staging placed eight or nine patients in R-ISS I, roughly 16 in II, 7 in III. Study-wide points: In IR-seq, single-read clonotypes were about 80% of clonotypes but 3.5% to 4% of reads. The CD138-negative fraction was mixed bone marrow immune cells, not pure T cells.

The library was built from around 400 ng RNA with molecular barcoded adaptors for alpha/delta and beta/gamma chains. Each CDR3 protein is one row after TCRdb ran MiXCR on the reads. Of nearly 60,000 distinct CDR3 sequences in the sample, around an eighth were seen once. CDR1 and CDR2 from the germline V gene are SEHNR and FQNEAQ (reference sequence). After removal of 5 bases from V and 3 bases from J, the junction contained 6 bases not matched to a gene. The CDR3 is 15 amino acids. The specimen sequenced was a population of CD138-negative cells sorted from bone marrow. The rearrangement links TRBV7-9 to TRBJ1-1, with TRBD1 matching over 10 bases. This receptor was identified in a donor at least 40 years old with multiple myeloma. The CDR3 nucleotides are TGTGCCAGCAGCGCCCCGGGACAGGGGCACACTGAAGCTTTCTTT. Amino acids: CASSAPGQGHTEAFF.